The subject of this entry is one T cell receptor beta chain. Its target is unknown. Germline V CDR1 and CDR2: SGHTA, FQGTGA. CDR3 size: 16 residues. V was clipped by 3 bases and J by 4 bases; unmatched bases: 7. TCRdb ran MiXCR on the RT-PCR reads and lists one entry per CDR3 protein. The data contain roughly 520,000 distinct CDR3 sequences, about 25% of them singletons. The data were taken from a study of response to subunit inactivated influenza vaccine. Study-wide findings and caveats: A suggestion made by the authors is that each seasonal influenza vaccination recruits few new T cells.

The rearrangement links TRBV7-3 to TRBJ2-7, with TRBD2 identical over 12 bases. Sequencing used CD4+ T cells sorted from PBMCs, obtained roughly 5 days after vaccination. This receptor was taken from a man aged 50-60 years who received an inactivated influenza vaccine. CDR3: CASSLEASGRGYEQYF. The CDR3 DNA sequence: TGTGCCAGCAGCTTGGAGGCTAGCGGGAGGGGATACGAGCAGTACTTC.